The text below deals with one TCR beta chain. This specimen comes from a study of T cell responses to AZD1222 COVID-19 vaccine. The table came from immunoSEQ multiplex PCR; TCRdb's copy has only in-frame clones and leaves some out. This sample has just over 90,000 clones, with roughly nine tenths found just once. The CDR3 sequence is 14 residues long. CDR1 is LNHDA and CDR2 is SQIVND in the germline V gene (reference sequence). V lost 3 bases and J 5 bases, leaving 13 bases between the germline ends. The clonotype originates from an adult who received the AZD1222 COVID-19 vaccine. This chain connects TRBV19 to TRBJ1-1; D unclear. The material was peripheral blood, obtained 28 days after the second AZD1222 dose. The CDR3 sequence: CASSIHRPNTEAFF. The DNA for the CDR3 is TGTGCCAGTAGTATTCACAGACCGAATACTGAAGCTTTCTTT.